This TCR beta chain was obtained from a study of identifying expanded T cells in peripheral blood. On this clone itself: What it recognizes is unknown.

The method was immunoSEQ multiplex PCR; TCRdb's version includes in-frame clones alone and lacks a portion of them. The sample lists under 120,000 clones, around 89% occurring once. Study results and limitations: Roughly two-week clone count variance significantly increased as total template count grew. Over around two and four weeks, about 16 and 20 clones changed, versus roughly 1.2 between replicates.

No infections or other immune events were documented during collection. The receptor was isolated from a person between 18 and 75 years old in good health. The sequencing input was blood.

Here the CDR3 DNA reads TGTGCCAGCAGTTACTCAGGGCGGGGGAGGGGGGATACGCAGTATTTT. Translating gives CASSYSGRGRGDTQYF. The chain carries TRBV6-5 and TRBJ2-3, with D possibly TRBD2 on 7 matching bases. Germline CDR1 MNHEY, CDR2 SVGAGI. The V gene lost 0 bases and the J gene lost 6 bases, with 16 bases spanning the gap. CDR3 size: 16 residues.